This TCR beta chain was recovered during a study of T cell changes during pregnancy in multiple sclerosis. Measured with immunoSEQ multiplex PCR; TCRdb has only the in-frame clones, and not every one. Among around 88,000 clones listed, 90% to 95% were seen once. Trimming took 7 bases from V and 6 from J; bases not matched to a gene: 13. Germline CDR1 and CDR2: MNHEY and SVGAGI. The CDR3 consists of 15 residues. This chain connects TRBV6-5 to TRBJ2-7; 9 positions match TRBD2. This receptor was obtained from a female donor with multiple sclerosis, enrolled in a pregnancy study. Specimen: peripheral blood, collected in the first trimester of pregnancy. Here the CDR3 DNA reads TGTGCCAGCAAAGGCGGGAGGGCACTAACTGTCGAGCAGTACTTC. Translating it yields CASKGGRALTVEQYF.